This T cell receptor beta chain is from a study of Graves' ophthalmopathy and Graves' hyperthyroidism. In the study overall: Hyperthyroidism was considered stable when no ophthalmopathy appeared within 18 months of follow-up. Overall study results and limits: Its predictions of ophthalmopathy progression gave the model over 70% sensitivity and 72.22% specificity.

Remarks on this clonotype: Its specificity is not known.

The CDR3 length is 12 residues. Amplification of TCR beta CDR3 regions used RNA transcripts. The workflow started with a first-round RT-PCR run with HTBI primers and then moved on to a second-round multiplex PCR. TCRdb called the multiplex PCR reads again in MiXCR, with one record for every CDR3 protein. The sample contains approximately 540,000 distinct CDR3 sequences, approximately 37% of which appear only once. Sequences were obtained from peripheral blood or thyroid tissue (not recorded which). This TCR was recovered from an adult man with Graves' hyperthyroidism. The rearrangement links TRBV12-3 or TRBV12-4 to TRBJ2-7, with D possibly TRBD1 on 5 matching bases. The tail of the sequence fits TRBJ2-5 better, so the J call may be wrong. The CDR3 is CASSFSQGTQYF. The DNA of the CDR3 is TGTGCCAGCAGTTTTAGTCAGGGGACCCAGTACTTC.